The 10 T cell receptor beta chains listed next were all sequenced from one sample in a study of cytotoxic CD8 clonotypes in ibrutinib-treated CLL. The protocol was immunoSEQ multiplex PCR, while the TCRdb copy is restricted to in-frame clones and leaves out a portion. The data hold some 81,000 clones, with 70% to 80% observed a single time. The sample here was PBMCs, taken after 12 months of ibrutinib treatment. These receptors were taken from a human donor with chronic lymphocytic leukemia.

This chain connects TRBV10-3 to TRBJ1-2; 7 bases are shared with TRBD1. Trimming at V came to 8 bases and at J to 4 bases, leaving 7 bases not matched to a gene. The CDR3 is 13 amino acids. From germline, CDR1 is ENHRY and CDR2 SYGVKD. CDR3 protein: CAIPTRQGYGYTF. CDR3 in DNA: TGTGCCATCCCAACCCGACAGGGCTATGGCTACACCTTC.

The chain joins TRBV6-6 to TRBJ1-6, with a tentative D call TRBD1 (6 bases). Trimming shortened V by 6 bases and J by 6 bases, and 15 bases separated the two germline ends. Germline CDR1 MNHNY, CDR2 SVGAGI (reference sequence). There are 15 residues in the CDR3. The CDR3 DNA sequence: TGTGCCAGCAGCTTTCAGCAGGGGTCTAATTCACCCCTCCACTTT. Protein: CASSFQQGSNSPLHF.

In this sample, this clone turned up a few times. The chain links TRBV7-9 to TRBJ2-4, with no clear D. V was trimmed by 5 bases and J by 11 bases, leaving 16 bases between them. The CDR3 spans 13 residues. Germline V gene lookup returns CDR1 SEHNR and CDR2 FQNEAQ (reference sequence). The CDR3 nucleotides read TGTGCCAGCAGCCCTCCGCCCGGGCGACTTCAGTACTTC. Protein sequence: CASSPPPGRLQYF.

The V gene is TRBV15, the J gene TRBJ1-1, with D hard to call. The CDR3 sequence is 12 residues long. CDR1 and CDR2 (germline): LNHNV, YYDKDF (reference sequence). V was pared by 0 bases and J by 11 bases, with 10 bases between. Written as DNA, the CDR3 is TGTGCCACCAGCAGAGATGTGGGCTCGGCTTTCTTT. It yields the protein CATSRDVGSAFF.

The rearrangement joins TRBV18 to TRBJ2-7, with a possible D match to TRBD1 (5 bases). This CDR3 has 15 amino acids. CDR1 and CDR2 from the germline V gene are KGHSH and LQKENI. Trimming took 3 bases from V and 2 from J, leaving 14 bases between them. The CDR3 sequence is CASSPFRTNTYEQYF. Written as DNA, the CDR3 is TGTGCCAGCTCACCGTTTCGGACAAACACCTACGAGCAGTACTTC.

The chain is built from TRBV9 and TRBJ2-3, with 7 bases fitting TRBD1. With V trimmed by 6 bases and J by 2 bases, 12 bases remained unmatched. The CDR3 contains 16 residues. CDR1 and CDR2 (germline): SGDLS, YYNGEE. CDR3 DNA: TGTGCCAGCACCCCGCGTGGACAGGAACTCACAGATACGCAGTATTTT. Translating gives CASTPRGQELTDTQYF.

The rearrangement uses TRBV2 and TRBJ1-3; a possible D gene is TRBD1 (5 bases). The V end lost 6 bases, the J end lost 0 bases, and 9 bases lay between the germline ends. The CDR3 has 14 residues. CDR1 and CDR2 from the germline V gene are SNHLY and FYNNEI. The DNA for the CDR3 is TGTGCCAGCAGGGGGGGTTCCTCTGGAAACACCATATATTTT. This translates into CASRGGSSGNTIYF.

CDR3 bases: TGTGCCAGCAGCCCGGGGACAGAGAGGCGTGGTGTTGATACGCAGTATTTT. Translating it yields CASSPGTERRGVDTQYF. The chain carries TRBV7-9 and TRBJ2-3; TRBD1 aligns across 7 bases. CDR3 length: 17 amino acids. Germline CDR1 reads SEHNR; CDR2 reads FQNEAQ (reference sequence). The ends lost 5 bases at V and 6 bases at J; junction bases unmatched: 17.

CDR3 sequence: CASSLVWQGGTHEQFF. The CDR3 DNA sequence: TGTGCCAGCAGCTTGGTGTGGCAGGGGGGAACTCACGAGCAGTTCTTC. V is TRBV5-5 and J is TRBJ2-1; D perhaps matches TRBD1 (7 bases). Germline V gives CDR1 SGHKS, CDR2 YYEKEE (reference sequence). This CDR3 comprises 16 residues. Trimming shortened V by 0 bases and J by 10 bases, and 20 bases separated the two germline ends.

The genes are TRBV6-6 and TRBJ1-5, with 10 bases matching TRBD1. Germline CDR1 and CDR2: MNHNY and SVGAGI (reference sequence). With V trimmed by 8 bases and J by 4 bases, 8 bases remained unmatched. The CDR3 totals 15 residues. CDR3 nucleotide sequence: TGTGCCAGCCTCGACCGGGACAGGGGAAATCAGCCCCAGCATTTT. It codes for CASLDRDRGNQPQHF.